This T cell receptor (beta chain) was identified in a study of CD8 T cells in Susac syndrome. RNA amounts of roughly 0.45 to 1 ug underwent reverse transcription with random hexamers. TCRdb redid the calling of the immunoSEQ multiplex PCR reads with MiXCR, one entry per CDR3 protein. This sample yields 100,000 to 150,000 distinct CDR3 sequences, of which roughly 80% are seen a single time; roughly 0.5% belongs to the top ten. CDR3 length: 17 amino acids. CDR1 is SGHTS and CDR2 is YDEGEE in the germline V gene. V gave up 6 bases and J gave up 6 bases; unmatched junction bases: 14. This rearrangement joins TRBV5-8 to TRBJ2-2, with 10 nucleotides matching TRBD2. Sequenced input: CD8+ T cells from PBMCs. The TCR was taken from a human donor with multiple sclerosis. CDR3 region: CASKTSGVDWDAGELFF. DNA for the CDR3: TGTGCCAGCAAAACTAGCGGGGTCGATTGGGATGCCGGGGAGCTGTTTTTT.